One and the same sample provided the 25 T cell receptor beta chains below, sequenced in a study of shared clonotypes between healthy human individuals. TCRdb's copy holds only in-frame clones and misses some; the assay was immunoSEQ multiplex PCR. The sample includes more than 200,000 clones, 65% seen only once; the top ten take around 10%. Sequencing used memory CD4+ T cells sorted from blood. Subset meaning: CD45RA-negative fraction. These TCRs come from a man aged 25-40 years in good health.

This sequence joins TRBV5-1 and TRBJ2-4, with D tentatively TRBD1 (6 bases). V was clipped by 4 bases and J by 2 bases, with 16 bases between them. The CDR3 runs 16 residues. Germline V gene sequence: CDR1 SGHRS, CDR2 YFSETQ. CDR3 bases: TGCGCCAGCAGCCAGGCCACAGGGTGGCCCAAAAACATTCAGTACTTC. Encoded protein: CASSQATGWPKNIQYF.

The genes are TRBV18 and TRBJ2-5, with TRBD1 matching over 8 bases. This CDR3 is 13 amino acids long. Germline V gene data show CDR1 as KGHSH and CDR2 as LQKENI. The ends lost 10 bases at V and 2 bases at J; junction bases unmatched: 6. The CDR3 DNA reads as TGTGCCACCGGACAGGGTATACAAGAGACCCAGTACTTC. As protein: CATGQGIQETQYF.

This clone came up a few times. J is TRBJ2-3 and V is TRBV6-4, with D tentatively TRBD1 or TRBD2 (6 bases each). Germline CDR1 MRHNA, CDR2 SNTAGT. CDR3 length: 14 amino acids. The V end lost 3 bases, the J end lost 6 bases, and 13 bases lay between the germline ends. CDR3 nucleotides: TGTGCCAGCAGTGAACTCGGGGGCGGGGATACGCAGTATTTT. Its translation is CASSELGGGDTQYF.

This rearrangement joins TRBV5-1 to TRBJ2-1, with 9 bases aligning to TRBD2. The CDR3 runs 14 residues. From germline, CDR1 is SGHRS and CDR2 YFSETQ. Unmatched junction bases numbered 3, after V lost 2 bases and J lost 6 bases. CDR3 amino acids: CASSFSGGSNEQFF. CDR3 bases: TGCGCCAGCAGCTTTAGCGGGGGTAGCAATGAGCAGTTCTTC.

The V call is TRBV28, the J call TRBJ1-1; D is perhaps TRBD1 (5 bases). This CDR3 contains 13 residues. Looked up from germline, CDR1 is MDHEN and CDR2 is SYDVKM. V dropped 5 bases and J dropped 1 base, with 8 bases sitting between them. CDR3 nucleotide sequence: TGTGCCAGCAGTCAGGGACGGAACACTGAAGCTTTCTTT. As protein: CASSQGRNTEAFF.

A single count supports this clone. V gene TRBV14 combines with J gene TRBJ2-7; weak D call: TRBD2 (6 bases). Looked up from germline, CDR1 is SGHDN and CDR2 is FVKESK. The length of the CDR3 is 14 residues. V lost 1 base and J lost 6, with 13 bases in between. In DNA, the CDR3 is TGTGCCAGCAGCCAAGCTCGACTAGGAGGCGAGCAGTACTTC. Residues: CASSQARLGGEQYF.

V and J are TRBV4-2 and TRBJ2-3; TRBD1 matches at 7 bases. V lost 0 bases and J lost 11; bases outside the gene matches: 23. The V gene's germline CDR1 is LGHNA and CDR2 YNFKEQ. This CDR3 is built from 19 residues. For the CDR3, the DNA is TGTGCCAGCAGCCAAGATTTGGGTATTTGGACAGGCCCGGTCCAGGGGCAGTATTTT. It encodes CASSQDLGIWTGPVQGQYF.

The chain joins TRBV7-9 to TRBJ2-3, with a tentative D call TRBD2 (5 bases). The CDR3 runs to 14 residues. V was trimmed by 7 bases and J by 1 base, leaving 12 bases between them. CDR1 and CDR2 from the germline V gene are SEHNR and FQNEAQ (reference sequence). The CDR3 sequence is CASNLAERTDTQYF. Here the CDR3 DNA reads TGTGCCAGCAACCTAGCCGAACGCACAGATACGCAGTATTTT.

The chain couples TRBV9 to TRBJ2-1, with TRBD2 matching over 7 bases. V was clipped by 0 bases and J by 4 bases; unmatched bases: 4. The CDR3 extends over 15 amino acids. From germline, CDR1 is SGDLS and CDR2 YYNGEE. In DNA form, the CDR3 reads TGTGCCAGCAGCGTAGGCGGGAGCGTATACAATGAGCAGTTCTTC. Amino acid sequence: CASSVGGSVYNEQFF.

This clone was observed a few times. V usage is TRBV5-8 and J usage is TRBJ2-6, with 7 bases fitting TRBD2. The length of the CDR3 is 17 residues. The V gene end was trimmed by 4 bases and the J gene end by 0 bases; junction bases not matched to a gene: 7. CDR1 is SGHTS, CDR2 YDEGEE, per germline. CDR3 in amino acids: CASSLFRGDSGANVLTF. The CDR3 DNA is TGTGCCAGCAGCCTATTTCGGGGGGACTCTGGGGCCAACGTCCTGACTTTC.

CDR3 DNA: TGTGCCAGCAGCCCTAGCGGGAGGTTTGACACCGGGGAGCTGTTTTTT. This encodes CASSPSGRFDTGELFF. The chain links TRBV7-2 to TRBJ2-2, with 11 bases that match TRBD2. Germline trimming cut 5 bases from V and 3 bases from J; bases unmatched to any gene: 5. The germline V gene encodes CDR1 SGHTA and CDR2 FQGNSA. The CDR3 consists of 16 residues.

The rearrangement joins TRBV5-5 to TRBJ1-2; D ambiguous. CDR1 and CDR2 (germline): SGHKS, YYEKEE (reference sequence). The CDR3 has 14 residues. V was trimmed by 1 base and J by 0 bases, leaving 7 bases between them. The CDR3 spells CASSLQATNYGYTF. The CDR3 bases are TGTGCCAGCAGCTTGCAGGCTACTAACTATGGCTACACCTTC.

There are a few counts of this clone. This sequence joins TRBV11-2 and TRBJ2-2; 12 positions agree with TRBD2. Germline assignment: CDR1 SGHAT and CDR2 FQNNGV. The CDR3 runs to 17 residues. V was clipped by 2 bases and J by 4 bases; unmatched bases: 5. The CDR3 is CASSLSLAGGLTGELFF. DNA of the CDR3: TGTGCCAGCAGCTTATCGCTAGCGGGAGGGCTCACCGGGGAGCTGTTTTTT.

The chain is built from TRBV11-2 and TRBJ1-4, with 8 nucleotides matching TRBD1. Trimming removed 4 bases from V and 8 bases from J; junction bases left unmatched: 9. In germline, CDR1 is SGHAT, CDR2 FQNNGV. The CDR3 loop spans 15 amino acids. The CDR3, as DNA: TGTGCCAGCAGCTCCCGGACAGGGAGAGGCGAAAAACTGTTTTTT. Its protein product is CASSSRTGRGEKLFF.

A few counts support this clone. V and J are TRBV5-1 and TRBJ2-5, with 8 bases aligning to TRBD1. Per germline, CDR1 SGHRS and CDR2 YFSETQ. With 5 bases clipped from V and 2 bases from J, the junction kept 11 bases outside the gene matches. The CDR3 has 16 amino acids. Here the CDR3 DNA reads TGCGCCAGCAGTAACTTGGGACAGGAACATCAAGAGACCCAGTACTTC. Protein: CASSNLGQEHQETQYF.

This chain connects TRBV6-5 to TRBJ2-7; no clear D gene. The V end was cut by 3 bases, the J end by 2 bases, with 14 bases between. This CDR3 is built from 15 residues. Germline-derived CDR1 and CDR2 are MNHEY and SVGAGI. CDR3 bases: TGTGCCAGCAGTTATCAGAAGGGCAGTACCTACGAGCAGTACTTC. It encodes CASSYQKGSTYEQYF.

This clone was seen many times. This chain uses TRBV29-1 with TRBJ1-2, with 7 bases fitting TRBD1. CDR3 length: 16 amino acids. Germline CDR1 is SQVTM and CDR2 is ANQGSEA. J was trimmed by 0 bases and V by 7 bases; bases with no gene match: 14. Here the CDR3 reads CSEAPFPGQTNYGYTF. The CDR3 DNA sequence: TGCAGCGAAGCCCCCTTTCCGGGACAGACTAACTATGGCTACACCTTC.

This clone was picked up one time. The V call is TRBV2, the J call TRBJ2-5, with 13 bases matching TRBD2. The CDR3 length is 16 residues. V shed 5 bases and J 1 base; nucleotides not matched to a gene: 4. Germline assignment: CDR1 SNHLY and CDR2 FYNNEI. This chain's CDR3 is CASSYGLAGAQETQYF. The CDR3 nucleotides are TGTGCCAGCAGTTATGGACTAGCGGGAGCCCAAGAGACCCAGTACTTC.

About this clone itself: One end of the junction fails to match germline, which may point to a read error. The genes are TRBV7-2 and TRBJ2-7, with 9 bases lining up with TRBD2. Germline assignment: CDR1 SGHTA and CDR2 FQGNSA. The CDR3 totals 15 residues. The CDR3 DNA follows: TGTGCCAGCAGCATAGCGGGAGTCGCCTCCTACGAGCAGTACTTC. Protein sequence: CASSIAGVASYEQYF.

The V gene is TRBV5-1, the J gene TRBJ2-1, with a weak D call TRBD2 (5 bases). CDR1 SGHRS and CDR2 YFSETQ come from the germline V gene. This CDR3 spans 13 amino acids. Deletions cut 0 bases from V and 13 bases from J, with 14 bases between. The CDR3 here is CASSLVEGFYQFF. CDR3 bases: TGCGCCAGCAGCTTGGTCGAGGGATTTTATCAGTTCTTC.

This clone was observed a few times. The chain uses TRBV7-2 and TRBJ2-5; TRBD2 matches 9 bases. The CDR3 runs 17 residues. Unmatched junction bases numbered 11, after V lost 1 base and J lost 5 bases. Germline CDR1 is SGHTA and CDR2 is FQGNSA. The DNA of the CDR3 is TGTGCCAGCAGCTTAGGGCCCCTGCTAGCGGGAAAGGAGACCCAGTACTTC. Translation: CASSLGPLLAGKETQYF.

The chain has TRBV7-2 and TRBJ1-1; D call uncertain. The V gene lost 2 bases and the J gene lost 2 bases, with 6 bases spanning the gap. CDR1 SGHTA and CDR2 FQGNSA come from the germline V gene. This CDR3 is built from 13 residues. CDR3 sequence reads: CASSLQKNTEAFF. CDR3 nucleotide sequence: TGTGCCAGCAGCTTACAGAAAAACACTGAAGCTTTCTTT. The full variable domain, in which reference TRBV7-2 and TRBJ1-1 provide the parts outside the CDR3, is GAGVSQSPSNKVTEKGKDVELRCDPISGHTALYWYRQSLGQGLEFLIYFQGNSAPDKSGLPSDRFSAERTGGSVSTLTIQRTQQEDSAVYLCASSLQKNTEAFFGQGTRLTVV.

The V and J genes are TRBV27 and TRBJ1-4, with D maybe TRBD1 (5 bases). The CDR3 is 15 residues long. CDR1 and CDR2 (germline): MNHEY, SMNVEV (reference sequence). Trimming left V 5 bases short and J 6 bases short, with 16 bases between. The CDR3 spells CASSPQGPGHEKLFF. The CDR3 nucleotides are TGTGCCAGCAGTCCCCAGGGACCGGGGCATGAAAAACTGTTTTTT.

This clone was seen a few times. The chain carries TRBV29-1 and TRBJ2-2; no definite D call. V gave up 5 bases and J gave up 2 bases, with 9 bases separating them. This CDR3 region has 13 residues. Germline V CDR1 and CDR2: SQVTM, ANQGSEA. The CDR3 region is CSVRPLNTGELFF. In nucleotides, the CDR3 is TGCAGCGTTCGACCATTAAACACCGGGGAGCTGTTTTTT.

This clone turned up a few times. Other DNA sequences in the same sample also yield this CDR3. This chain connects TRBV11-2 to TRBJ1-1; D gene ambiguous. From germline, CDR1 is SGHAT and CDR2 FQNNGV. V gave up 5 bases and J gave up 0 bases, with 7 bases separating them. CDR3 length equals 13 residues. The CDR3 loop is CASSQQMNTEAFF. In nucleotides, the CDR3 is TGTGCCAGCAGCCAGCAGATGAACACTGAAGCTTTCTTT.